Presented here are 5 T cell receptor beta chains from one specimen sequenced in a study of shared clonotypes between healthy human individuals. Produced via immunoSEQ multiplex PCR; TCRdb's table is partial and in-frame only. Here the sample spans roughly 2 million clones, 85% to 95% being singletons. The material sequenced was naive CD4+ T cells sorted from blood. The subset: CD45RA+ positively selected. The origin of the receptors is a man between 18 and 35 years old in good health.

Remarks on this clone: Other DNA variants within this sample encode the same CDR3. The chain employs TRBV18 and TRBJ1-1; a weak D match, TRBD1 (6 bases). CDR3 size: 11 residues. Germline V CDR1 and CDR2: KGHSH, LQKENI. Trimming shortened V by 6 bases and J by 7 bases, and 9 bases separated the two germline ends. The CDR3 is CASSTGLEAFF. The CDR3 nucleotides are TGTGCCAGCTCGACAGGACTTGAAGCTTTCTTT.

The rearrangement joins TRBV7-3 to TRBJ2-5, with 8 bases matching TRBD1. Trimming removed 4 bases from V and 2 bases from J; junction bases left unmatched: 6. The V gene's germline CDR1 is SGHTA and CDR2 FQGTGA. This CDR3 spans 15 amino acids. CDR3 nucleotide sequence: TGTGCCAGCAGCTACGGACAGGGACCACAAGAGACCCAGTACTTC. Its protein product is CASSYGQGPQETQYF.

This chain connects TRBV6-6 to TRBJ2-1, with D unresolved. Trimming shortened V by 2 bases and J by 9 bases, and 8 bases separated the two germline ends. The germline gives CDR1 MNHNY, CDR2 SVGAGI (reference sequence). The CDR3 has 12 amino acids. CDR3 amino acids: CASSYSRFEQFF. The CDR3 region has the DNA TGTGCCAGCAGTTACAGTAGGTTTGAGCAGTTCTTC.

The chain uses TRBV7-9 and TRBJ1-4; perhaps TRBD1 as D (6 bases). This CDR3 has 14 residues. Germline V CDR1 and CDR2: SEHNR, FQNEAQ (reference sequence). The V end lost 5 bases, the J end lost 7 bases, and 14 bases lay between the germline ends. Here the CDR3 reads CASSPSGGGEKLFF. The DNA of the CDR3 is TGTGCCAGCAGCCCGAGCGGGGGCGGTGAAAAACTGTTTTTT.

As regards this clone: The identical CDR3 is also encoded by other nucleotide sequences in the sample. The CDR3 bases are TGCGCCAGCAGCTTGCTAACGGGAGAAGGCTACACCTTC. This codes for CASSLLTGEGYTF. The rearrangement links TRBV5-1 to TRBJ1-2; D is undetermined. CDR3 length: 13 residues. From germline, CDR1 is SGHRS and CDR2 YFSETQ. V lost 1 base and J 8 bases, leaving 12 bases between the germline ends. Full variable domain (rest looked up from reference TRBV5-1 and TRBJ1-2): KAGVTQTPRYLIKTRGQQVTLSCSPISGHRSVSWYQQTPGQGLQFLFEYFSETQRNKGNFPGRFSGRQFSNSRSEMNVSTLELGDSALYLCASSLLTGEGYTFGSGTRLTVV.